A selection of T cell receptor beta chains follows, all from one sample in a study of blood T cell repertoires in COVID-19. Assay used: immunoSEQ multiplex PCR; TCRdb lists only in-frame clones, some missing. The sample holds 200,000 to 250,000 clones, roughly 84% seen once. The sequencing input was PBMCs or T cells enriched from blood (not recorded which). These receptors were taken from a woman aged 40 to 49 who had recovered from COVID-19. CDR3s include the opening cysteine and the closing phenylalanine or tryptophan. Each record gives: V gene, D gene, J gene, CDR3 protein, CDR3 DNA. The D gene is left open where the match is weak.

>TRBV24-1|-|TRBJ2-3
CATSQTASTDTQYF
TGTGCCACCAGCCAGACAGCTAGCACAGATACGCAGTATTTT
>TRBV19|TRBD1|TRBJ1-2
CASSIMTGRDGYTF
TGTGCCAGTAGTATCATGACAGGGCGGGATGGCTACACCTTC
>TRBV15|TRBD1|TRBJ1-6
CATSRYLQGVNSPLHF
TGTGCCACCAGCAGGTATTTACAGGGGGTGAATTCACCCCTCCACTTT
>TRBV27|-|TRBJ2-3
CASSLTGQFSTDTQYF
TGTGCCAGCAGCCTTACTGGACAGTTCAGCACAGATACGCAGTATTTT
>TRBV6-2/TRBV6-3|TRBD2|TRBJ2-3
CASSLSGRSTDTQYF
TGTGCCAGCAGCTTGAGCGGGAGGAGCACAGATACGCAGTATTTT
>TRBV19|TRBD2|TRBJ2-2
CASSMGLAGRTGELFF
TGTGCCAGTAGTATGGGACTAGCGGGAAGAACCGGGGAGCTGTTTTTT
>TRBV3-1/TRBV3-2|-|TRBJ2-5
CASSQGGSQETQYF
TGTGCCAGCAGCCAAGGCGGGTCCCAAGAGACCCAGTACTTC
>TRBV6-5|TRBD1|TRBJ2-1
CAGGYDRGGGNEQFF
TGTGCCGGAGGGTATGACAGGGGAGGAGGCAATGAGCAGTTCTTC
>TRBV30|-|TRBJ2-1
CAWSKTGSYNEQFF
TGTGCCTGGAGTAAAACTGGCTCCTACAATGAGCAGTTCTTC
>TRBV19|-|TRBJ1-5
CASSSGGVNRNQPQHF
TGTGCCAGTAGTTCCGGGGGGGTTAATCGGAATCAGCCCCAGCATTTT
>TRBV18|TRBD2|TRBJ2-1
CASSPPSSGRAEQFF
TGTGCCAGCTCACCACCGTCTAGCGGGAGGGCTGAGCAGTTCTTC
>TRBV6-5|-|TRBJ2-3
CASSPDLLNTQYF
TGTGCCAGCAGTCCGGACTTACTGAATACGCAGTATTTT
>TRBV7-2|TRBD2|TRBJ2-2
CASSFLAGLSGELFF
TGTGCCAGCAGCTTCTTAGCGGGTCTATCGGGGGAGCTGTTTTTT
>TRBV29-1|TRBD1|TRBJ1-1
CSVTGTGAQNTEAFF
TGCAGCGTTACAGGGACAGGGGCCCAGAACACTGAAGCTTTCTTT
>TRBV15|TRBD1|TRBJ1-2
CATRNPQGAPGYTF
TGTGCCACCAGAAACCCCCAGGGGGCCCCTGGCTACACCTTC
>TRBV10-2|-|TRBJ2-2
CASSDLVYLNTGELFF
TGCGCCAGCAGTGATTTGGTCTACTTGAACACCGGGGAGCTGTTTTTT